This entry is about one T cell receptor beta chain. Its antigen is not identified. The data belong to a study of cytomegalovirus exposure and HLA in healthy donors. Regarding the study as a whole: The presence/absence work took it that sequencing depth was about the same across donors. A later analysis linked some 17,000 TCR beta sequences to HLA alleles at 0.05 false discovery rate.

The PCR used 60 Vbeta and 13 Jbeta primers. This table comes from immunoSEQ multiplex PCR, and its TCRdb copy is limited to in-frame clones, with some not included. The sample records about 150,000 clones, 63% being singletons. V lost 4 bases, J lost 10 bases, and 7 bases stayed unmatched. Germline values: CDR1 MDHEN, CDR2 SYDVKM. The CDR3 loop spans 13 amino acids. Source material: PBMCs. This receptor was taken from an older woman in good health and CMV-seropositive. This chain uses TRBV28 with TRBJ1-1; 9 positions agree with TRBD1. The DNA of the CDR3 is TGTGCCAGCAGTTCGGACAGGGGTACTATAGCTTTCTTT. Translating it yields CASSSDRGTIAFF.